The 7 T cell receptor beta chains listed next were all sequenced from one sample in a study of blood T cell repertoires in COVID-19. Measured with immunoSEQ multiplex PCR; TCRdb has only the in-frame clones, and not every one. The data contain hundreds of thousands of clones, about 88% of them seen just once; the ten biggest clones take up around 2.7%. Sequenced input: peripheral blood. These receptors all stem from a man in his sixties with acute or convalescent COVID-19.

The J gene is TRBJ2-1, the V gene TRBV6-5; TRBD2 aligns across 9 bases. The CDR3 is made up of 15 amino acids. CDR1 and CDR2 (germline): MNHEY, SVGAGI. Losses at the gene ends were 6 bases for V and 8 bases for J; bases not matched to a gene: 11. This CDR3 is CASRQAGGPWDEQFF. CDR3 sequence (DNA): TGTGCCAGCAGACAGGCGGGGGGGCCATGGGATGAGCAGTTCTTC.

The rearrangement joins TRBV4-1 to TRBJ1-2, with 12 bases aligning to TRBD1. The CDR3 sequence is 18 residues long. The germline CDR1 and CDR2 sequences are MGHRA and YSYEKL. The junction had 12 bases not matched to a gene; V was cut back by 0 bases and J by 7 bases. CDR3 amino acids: CASSQDQGQGASRGGYTF. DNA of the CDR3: TGCGCCAGCAGCCAAGATCAGGGACAGGGGGCCTCCAGGGGTGGCTACACCTTC.

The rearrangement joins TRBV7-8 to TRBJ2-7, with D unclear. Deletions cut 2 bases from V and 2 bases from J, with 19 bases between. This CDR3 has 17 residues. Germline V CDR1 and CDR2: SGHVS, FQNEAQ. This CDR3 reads CASSLIVADLNPYEQYF. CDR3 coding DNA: TGTGCCAGCAGCTTAATAGTAGCAGACCTCAACCCCTACGAGCAGTACTTC.

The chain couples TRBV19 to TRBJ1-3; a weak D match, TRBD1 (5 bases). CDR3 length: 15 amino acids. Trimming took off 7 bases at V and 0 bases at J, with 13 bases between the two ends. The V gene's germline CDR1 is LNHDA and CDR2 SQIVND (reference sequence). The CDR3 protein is CASTPPGLSGNTIYF. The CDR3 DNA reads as TGTGCCAGTACCCCCCCGGGACTCTCTGGAAACACCATATATTTT.

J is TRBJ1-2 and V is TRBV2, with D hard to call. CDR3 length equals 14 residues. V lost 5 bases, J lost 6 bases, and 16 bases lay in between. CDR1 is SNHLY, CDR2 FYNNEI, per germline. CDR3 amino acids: CASSRAEINDGYTF. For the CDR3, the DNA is TGTGCCAGCAGTCGCGCCGAAATAAACGATGGCTACACCTTC.

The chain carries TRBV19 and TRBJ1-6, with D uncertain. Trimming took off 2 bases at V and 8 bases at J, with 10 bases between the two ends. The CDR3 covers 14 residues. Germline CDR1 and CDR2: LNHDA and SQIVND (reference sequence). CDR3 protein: CASSIQLEDSPLHF. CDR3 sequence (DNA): TGTGCCAGTAGTATACAGCTTGAGGATTCACCCCTCCACTTT.

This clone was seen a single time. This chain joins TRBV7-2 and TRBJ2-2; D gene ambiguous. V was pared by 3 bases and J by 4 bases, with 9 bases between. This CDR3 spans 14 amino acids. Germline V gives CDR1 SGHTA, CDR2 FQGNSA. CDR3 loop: CASSFGLSTGELFF. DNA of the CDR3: TGTGCCAGCAGCTTTGGGCTGAGCACCGGGGAGCTGTTTTTT.